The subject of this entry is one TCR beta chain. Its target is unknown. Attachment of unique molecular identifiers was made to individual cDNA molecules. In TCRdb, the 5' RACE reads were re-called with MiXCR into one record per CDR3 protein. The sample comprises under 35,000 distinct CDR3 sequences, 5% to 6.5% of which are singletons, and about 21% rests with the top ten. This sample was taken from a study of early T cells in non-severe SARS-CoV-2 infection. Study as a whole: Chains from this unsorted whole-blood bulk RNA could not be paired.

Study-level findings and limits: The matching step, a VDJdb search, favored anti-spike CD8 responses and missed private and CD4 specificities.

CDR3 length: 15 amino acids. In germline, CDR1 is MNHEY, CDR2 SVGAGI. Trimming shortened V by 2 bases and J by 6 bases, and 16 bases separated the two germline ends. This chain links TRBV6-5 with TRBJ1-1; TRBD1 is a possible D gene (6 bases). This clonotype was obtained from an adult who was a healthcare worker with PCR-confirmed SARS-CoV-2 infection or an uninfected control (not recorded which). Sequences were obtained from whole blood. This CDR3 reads CASSYGGGRAAEAFF. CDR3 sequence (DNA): TGTGCCAGCAGTTACGGGGGCGGGAGAGCGGCTGAAGCTTTCTTT.